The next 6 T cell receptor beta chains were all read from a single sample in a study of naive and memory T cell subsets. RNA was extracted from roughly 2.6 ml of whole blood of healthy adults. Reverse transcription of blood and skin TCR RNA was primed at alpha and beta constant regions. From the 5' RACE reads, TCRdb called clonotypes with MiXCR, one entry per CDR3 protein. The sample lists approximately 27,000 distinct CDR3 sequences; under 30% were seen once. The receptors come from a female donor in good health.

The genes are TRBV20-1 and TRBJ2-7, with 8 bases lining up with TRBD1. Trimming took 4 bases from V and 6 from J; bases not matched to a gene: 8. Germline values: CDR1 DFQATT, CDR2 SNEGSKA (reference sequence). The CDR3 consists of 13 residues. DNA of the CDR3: TGCAGTGCTAAGGGGCAGGGGGCGCTCGAGCAGTACTTC. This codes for CSAKGQGALEQYF.

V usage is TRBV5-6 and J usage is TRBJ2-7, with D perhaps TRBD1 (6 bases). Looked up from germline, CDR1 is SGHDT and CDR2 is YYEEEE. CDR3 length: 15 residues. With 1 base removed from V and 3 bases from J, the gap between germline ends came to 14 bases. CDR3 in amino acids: CASSLRSGVSYEQYF. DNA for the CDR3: TGTGCCAGCAGCTTGCGATCAGGGGTCAGCTACGAGCAGTACTTC.

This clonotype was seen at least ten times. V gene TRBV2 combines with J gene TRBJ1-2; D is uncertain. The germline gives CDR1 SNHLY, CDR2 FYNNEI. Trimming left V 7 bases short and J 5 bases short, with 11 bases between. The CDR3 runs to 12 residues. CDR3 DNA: TGTGCCAGCAAGGGAACTACGTATGGCTACACCTTC. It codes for CASKGTTYGYTF.

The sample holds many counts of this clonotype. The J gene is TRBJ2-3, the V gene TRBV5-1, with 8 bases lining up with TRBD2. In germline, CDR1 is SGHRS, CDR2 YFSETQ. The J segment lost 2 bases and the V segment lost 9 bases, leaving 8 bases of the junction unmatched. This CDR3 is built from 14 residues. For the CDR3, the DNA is TGCGCCACCGCGGGGGGCGTCAACACAGATACGCAGTATTTT. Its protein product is CATAGGVNTDTQYF.

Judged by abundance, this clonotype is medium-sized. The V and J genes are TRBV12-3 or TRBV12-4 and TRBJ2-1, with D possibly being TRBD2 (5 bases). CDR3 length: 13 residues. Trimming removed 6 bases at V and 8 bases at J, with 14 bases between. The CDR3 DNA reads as TGTGCCAGCAGACTAGGGTCCCGGGATGAGCAGTTCTTC. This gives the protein CASRLGSRDEQFF.

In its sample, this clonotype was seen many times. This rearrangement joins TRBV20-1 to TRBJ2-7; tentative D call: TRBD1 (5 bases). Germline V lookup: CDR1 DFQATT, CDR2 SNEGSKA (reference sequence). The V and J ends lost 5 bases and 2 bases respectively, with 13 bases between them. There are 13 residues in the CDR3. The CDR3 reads CSALDKGAYEQYF. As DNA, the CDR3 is TGCAGTGCTCTCGACAAAGGGGCCTACGAGCAGTACTTC.